This T cell receptor (beta chain) was obtained from a study of CD8+CD57+ T cells in acquired aplastic anemia. Germline lookup yields CDR1 SQVTM and CDR2 ANQGSEA. With V trimmed by 7 bases and J by 4 bases, 11 bases remained unmatched. This CDR3 is built from 14 residues. Study-wide results and caveats: In CD8+ cells, Simpson's diversity showed no significant difference between patients and controls.

This clonotype was found a few times. What it binds is unknown. Before being chosen for sequencing, patients had shown CD8+CD57+ cell expansion by flow cytometry. In all patients, the disease was severe acquired aplastic anemia. According to the study, genomic DNA was the template for TCR beta VDJ and CDR3 profiling. Each CDR3 protein gets one entry after TCRdb re-called the reads with MiXCR. Of approximately 260,000 distinct CDR3 sequences listed, about 80% were seen once; the top ten hold over 35%. The sequence was collected from a human donor with aplastic anemia. The sample comprised sorted CD4+, CD8+, or CD8+CD57+ T cells (not recorded which) from PBMCs. The chain combines TRBV29-1 with TRBJ2-3; 7 positions match TRBD2. CDR3 loop: CSEKAGRGADTQYF. CDR3 DNA sequence: TGCAGCGAGAAAGCGGGACGTGGGGCAGATACGCAGTATTTT.